These 10 T cell receptor beta chains originate from one sample sequenced in a study of beta chain features in type 1 diabetes (dated by TCRdb to 2016 to 2019). The library relied on the immunoSEQ multiplex PCR assay. The High Capacity cDNA Reverse Transcription Kit was used to reverse transcribe all of the isolated RNA, meaning that expressed TCRB transcripts were what got sequenced. TCRdb mirrors the immuneACCESS table, restricted to in-frame sequences. Some clones are absent from its copies; in checked studies, under half trace to an unresolved V gene, and the reason for the others is unknown. In this sample the table shows 600,000 to 750,000 clones, around 12% of which occur a single time. Jointly, the top ten make up more than 0.09% of the sample. These receptors' antigens are unknown. Here is what the overall study found, with its caveats: In all four CD4+ subsets, TCRB CDR3 length was moderately but significantly shorter in type 1 diabetes patients.

Material for sequencing was naive CD4+ T cells from blood. The sample's cell subset or site, from its label and the paper: true naive CD4+ T cells. These receptors originate from a man in his thirties or forties with type 1 diabetes.

This clone appeared a few times. The chain couples TRBV6-5 to TRBJ2-5; D call uncertain. V gave up 0 bases and J gave up 6 bases, with 2 bases separating them. Per germline, CDR1 MNHEY and CDR2 SVGAGI. This CDR3 spans 11 amino acids. CDR3 residues: CASSYSQTQYF. The CDR3 DNA is TGTGCCAGCAGTTACTCCCAGACCCAGTACTTC.

This rearrangement joins TRBV4-2 to TRBJ2-3; 9 bases are a match to TRBD1. CDR1 LGHNA and CDR2 YNFKEQ come from the germline V gene. J lost 0 bases, V lost 3 bases, and 7 bases had no gene match. The CDR3 is made up of 17 amino acids. Written as DNA, the CDR3 is TGTGCCAGCAGCCAGTCACCGGGACAGGGAAGCACAGATACGCAGTATTTT. Amino acid sequence: CASSQSPGQGSTDTQYF.

This clone was counted between two and nine times. The chain carries TRBV7-8 and TRBJ2-7; the D is unclear. The length of the CDR3 is 12 residues. Trimming stripped 6 bases from V and 5 bases from J, with 11 bases between. Germline lookup yields CDR1 SGHVS and CDR2 FQNEAQ. The CDR3 sequence: CASSRDRDEQYF. In nucleotides, the CDR3 is TGTGCCAGCAGTCGCGATCGCGACGAGCAGTACTTC.

J is TRBJ2-3 and V is TRBV18; D unresolved. Germline V gives CDR1 KGHSH, CDR2 LQKENI. This CDR3 is built from 14 residues. The V end was cut by 0 bases, the J end by 0 bases, with 4 bases between. CDR3 region: CASSPPESTDTQYF. For the CDR3, the DNA is TGTGCCAGCTCACCACCGGAAAGCACAGATACGCAGTATTTT.

The sample holds a few counts of this clone. The chain uses TRBV9 and TRBJ1-5, with no clear D. The CDR3 runs 13 residues. From germline, CDR1 is SGDLS and CDR2 YYNGEE. The V end lost 3 bases, the J end lost 5 bases, and 9 bases lay between the germline ends. CDR3 bases: TGTGCCAGCAGCGAGGACCCATATCAGCCCCAGCATTTT. It yields the protein CASSEDPYQPQHF.

The J gene is TRBJ2-3, the V gene TRBV4-3, with TRBD2 identical over 10 bases. V shed 6 bases and J 2 bases; nucleotides not matched to a gene: 5. Per the germline V gene, CDR1 is LGHNA and CDR2 is YSLEER. The CDR3 is 15 amino acids. The CDR3, as DNA: TGCGCCAGCAGACCTAGCGGGGGCTACACAGATACGCAGTATTTT. Amino acids: CASRPSGGYTDTQYF.

This clone was seen only a few times. The rearrangement links TRBV29-1 to TRBJ2-3; D is uncertain. The CDR3 consists of 14 residues. Deletions cut 5 bases from V and 0 bases from J, with 12 bases between. Germline CDR1 and CDR2: SQVTM and ANQGSEA. The CDR3 loop is CSVSDGLSTDTQYF. As DNA, the CDR3 is TGCAGCGTTTCGGACGGTTTAAGCACAGATACGCAGTATTTT.

This clone was recorded a few times. The genes are TRBV7-2 and TRBJ2-5, with TRBD2 as a possible D gene (5 bases). V gave up 0 bases and J gave up 3 bases, with 11 bases separating them. Germline-derived CDR1 and CDR2 are SGHTA and FQGNSA. This CDR3 is 15 amino acids long. CDR3: CASSLAGMEEETQYF. CDR3 bases: TGTGCCAGCAGCTTAGCCGGGATGGAGGAAGAGACCCAGTACTTC.

The sample holds a few counts of this clone. The chain couples TRBV6-6 to TRBJ1-1; no reliable D call. V was clipped by 7 bases and J by 4 bases, with 7 bases between them. The CDR3 is 11 amino acids. Germline V gene data show CDR1 as MNHNY and CDR2 as SVGAGI (reference sequence). The CDR3 DNA follows: TGTGCCAGCAACTTAGTCACTGAAGCTTTCTTT. It specifies CASNLVTEAFF.

The gene calls are TRBV2 and TRBJ2-5; D ambiguous. Germline CDR1 is SNHLY and CDR2 is FYNNEI. V shed 4 bases and J shed 4 bases, with 4 bases lying between them. This CDR3 is built from 11 residues. The CDR3 loop reads CASSVSETQYF. The DNA of the CDR3 is TGTGCCAGCAGTGTCTCAGAGACCCAGTACTTC.